Detailed here is one T cell receptor beta chain. The antigen is unknown. Measured with immunoSEQ multiplex PCR; TCRdb has only the in-frame clones, and not every one. The sample yields about 120,000 clones, approximately 89% seen once. The data belong to a study of T cell responses to AZD1222 COVID-19 vaccine. Germline V gene data show CDR1 as MGHRA and CDR2 as YSYEKL. Trimming removed 1 base at V and 1 base at J, with 7 bases between. There are 14 residues in the CDR3. Whole-study results and caveats: Elevations in Spike-specific TCR breadth and depth followed administration of two AZD1222 doses. Possibly, clonal diversity was underestimated; donors were largely white British and included more females. After the peak T cell response, and only then, were repertoires sampled.

Sequencing was performed on peripheral blood, taken on day 0 of AZD1222 vaccination. This receptor was identified in an adult in good health. The J gene is TRBJ2-5, the V gene TRBV4-1; D is undetermined. The CDR3 bases are TGCGCCAGCAGCCAAGCGTACAGCCAAGAGACCCAGTACTTC. This sequence encodes CASSQAYSQETQYF.